This T cell receptor (beta chain) was captured by sequencing in a study of cytomegalovirus exposure and HLA in healthy donors. Regarding the study as a whole: A later analysis linked a missense DCLRE1C variant to TCR beta V- and J-gene trimming. Some V segments (TRBV6-2 and TRBV6-3 among them) were excluded as indistinguishable. Reportedly, fewer N-insertions than the approximately 700-donor mean appeared in an Asian-associated ancestry cluster in a later analysis.

A multiplex PCR was run with 60 Vbeta primers and 13 Jbeta primers. Some clones are missing from TCRdb's copy, which holds only in-frame ones; the method was immunoSEQ multiplex PCR. Here the sample table reports 150,000 to 200,000 clones. As to this clone: Antigen unknown. This specimen includes other DNA sequences encoding the same CDR3.

Trimming took 2 bases from V and 6 from J, leaving 8 bases between them. The CDR3 loop spans 12 amino acids. Germline-derived CDR1 and CDR2 are SGHNT and YYREEE (reference sequence). The J gene is TRBJ1-1, the V gene TRBV5-4; D remains unclear. The sample consisted of PBMCs. This receptor was identified in a man aged 25 to 40 in good health and CMV-seronegative. CDR3 amino acids: CASSLVGSEAFF. The DNA for the CDR3 is TGTGCCAGCAGCTTAGTTGGCTCTGAAGCTTTCTTT.